Following are 7 T cell receptor beta chains from one sample sequenced in a study of early T cells in non-severe SARS-CoV-2 infection. TCRdb called the 5' RACE reads again in MiXCR, with one record for every CDR3 protein. The table lists tens of thousands of distinct CDR3 sequences, around 15% of them singletons. The sample taken for sequencing was whole blood. The source is an adult who was a healthcare worker with PCR-confirmed SARS-CoV-2 infection or an uninfected control (not recorded which).

J is TRBJ2-7 and V is TRBV29-1, with 9 positions matching TRBD1. The V gene's germline CDR1 is SQVTM and CDR2 ANQGSEA. With 7 bases clipped from V and 5 bases from J, the junction kept 15 bases outside the gene matches. This CDR3 comprises 15 residues. CDR3 coding DNA: TGCAGCGCTGATACCCGCGGGACAGGGTTAAACGAGCAGTACTTC. Its translation: CSADTRGTGLNEQYF.

The V gene is TRBV9, the J gene TRBJ2-1; TRBD2 agrees at 10 bases. The CDR3 consists of 16 residues. V gave up 5 bases and J gave up 4 bases; unmatched junction bases: 9. Germline loops: CDR1 SGDLS, CDR2 YYNGEE. The CDR3 sequence is CASSAQGAGGYNEQFF. CDR3 sequence (DNA): TGTGCCAGCAGTGCCCAGGGAGCGGGGGGGTACAATGAGCAGTTCTTC.

The genes are TRBV7-2 and TRBJ2-7; the D gene is possibly TRBD1 (7 bases). The germline V and J ends were trimmed by 1 base and 7 bases, with 14 bases remaining between them. The CDR3 has 14 amino acids. Germline CDR1 is SGHTA and CDR2 is FQGNSA. CDR3: CASSLGGGGGEQYF. CDR3 bases: TGTGCCAGCAGCTTAGGAGGGGGCGGAGGGGAGCAGTACTTC.

The chain combines TRBV25-1 with TRBJ2-3; D call uncertain. The CDR3 has 15 residues. From germline, CDR1 is MGHDK and CDR2 SYGVNS. V lost 4 bases and J lost 1, with 12 bases in between. The CDR3 is CASSVPKAGTDTQYF. As DNA, the CDR3 is TGTGCCAGCAGTGTGCCTAAGGCAGGCACAGATACGCAGTATTTT.

This clonotype has only a few counts. The CDR3 loop is CASSQGRRGTRTTEAFF. DNA for the CDR3: TGCGCCAGCAGCCAAGGAAGGCGAGGGACACGGACCACTGAAGCTTTCTTT. The rearrangement links TRBV4-1 to TRBJ1-1; the D gene is possibly TRBD1 (6 bases). The CDR3 loop spans 17 amino acids. Germline CDR1 and CDR2: MGHRA and YSYEKL. Trimming took 1 base from V and 4 from J, leaving 19 bases between them.

The CDR3 protein is CASSWTSGSSYNEQFF. CDR3 sequence (DNA): TGTGCCAGCAGCTGGACTAGCGGGAGCTCCTACAATGAGCAGTTCTTC. The chain recombines TRBV7-9 with TRBJ2-1; 13 bases fit TRBD2. Germline assignment: CDR1 SEHNR and CDR2 FQNEAQ (reference sequence). CDR3 length: 16 amino acids. The ends lost 4 bases at V and 0 bases at J; junction bases unmatched: 0.

The J gene is TRBJ1-6, the V gene TRBV7-2; 10 bases are a match to TRBD1. The ends lost 9 bases at V and 10 bases at J; junction bases unmatched: 12. This CDR3 region has 15 residues. Germline V gives CDR1 SGHTA, CDR2 FQGNSA. The CDR3 loop reads CASISGTGDHSPLHF. CDR3 DNA sequence: TGTGCCAGTATCTCCGGGACAGGGGATCACTCACCCCTCCACTTT.